This T cell receptor (beta chain) emerged from a study of shared clonotypes between healthy human individuals. Study summary: Three plates were used per donor for CD4 naive, three for CD4 memory, two for CD8 naive and one for CD8 memory. Study-wide findings and caveats: A generally larger estimated richness was seen in naive subsets than in memory subsets. Relative to their counterparts shared across all four donors, non-shared clonotypes exhibited diminished generation probabilities.

Over several immunoSEQ plates, each subset's genomic DNA was distributed in even portions. Only in-frame clones appear in the TCRdb table, and some are missing; sequencing was by immunoSEQ multiplex PCR. The sample lists 2 million to 3 million clones, roughly 93% seen once, with more than 0.35% in the top ten. Germline V CDR1 and CDR2: MDHEN, SYDVKM. The CDR3 is 16 amino acids. Trimming took 3 bases from V and 4 from J, leaving 18 bases between them. Remarks on this clone: Its matching antigen is unknown.

This receptor was obtained from a young man in good health. Some clones in this sample may be carry-over from other donors' samples. The chain joins TRBV28 to TRBJ1-2; D is ambiguous. Material: naive CD4+ T cells from PBMCs. Documented subset: CD45RA+ positively selected. CDR3 amino acids: CASSFPVDRGRYGYTF. The CDR3 DNA reads TGTGCCAGCAGTTTCCCTGTGGACCGCGGCCGCTATGGCTACACCTTC.